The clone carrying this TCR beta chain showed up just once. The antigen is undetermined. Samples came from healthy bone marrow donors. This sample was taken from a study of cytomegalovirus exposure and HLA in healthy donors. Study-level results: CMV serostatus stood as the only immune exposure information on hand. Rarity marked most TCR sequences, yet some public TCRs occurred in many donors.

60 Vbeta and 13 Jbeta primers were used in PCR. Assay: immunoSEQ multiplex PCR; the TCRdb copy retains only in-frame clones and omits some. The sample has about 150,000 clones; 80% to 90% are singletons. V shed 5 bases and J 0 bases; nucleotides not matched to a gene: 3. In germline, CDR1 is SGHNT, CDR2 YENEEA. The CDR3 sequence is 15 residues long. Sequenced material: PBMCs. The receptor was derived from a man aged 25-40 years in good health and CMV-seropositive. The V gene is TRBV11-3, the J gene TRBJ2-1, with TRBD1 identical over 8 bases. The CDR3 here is CASSRGQASYNEQFF. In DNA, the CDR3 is TGTGCCAGCAGCCGGGGACAGGCCTCCTACAATGAGCAGTTCTTC.